The present T cell receptor (beta chain) was sequenced within a study of beta chain features in type 1 diabetes. Details on this clone: The antigen is undetermined.

Sequencing targeted expressed TCRB transcripts, as all isolated RNA had been reverse transcribed. Using immunoSEQ multiplex PCR, the repertoire was profiled, and TCRdb retains in-frame clones only, with some absent. The sample contains 150,000 or so clones, over 8% of which appear only once. A CD45RO/CCR7/CD25/CD127/CD95/CD27 panel sorted naive, central memory, regulatory and stem cell-like memory CD4+ cells. Post-sort purity exceeded 95% for all sorted populations. With 2 bases clipped from V and 8 bases from J, the junction kept 13 bases outside the gene matches. The CDR3 is 17 residues long. CDR1 and CDR2 (germline): LGHNT, FRNRAP. Study-level results: For patients, the naive, central memory and Treg TCRB repertoires appeared more alike than for healthy donors.

The sample comprised central memory CD4+ T cells from blood. This receptor was identified in a middle-aged woman in good health. The rearrangement joins TRBV12-5 to TRBJ2-1; 9 bases map to TRBD2. The CDR3 region is CASGLSGGTTVGDEQFF. CDR3 nucleotides: TGTGCTAGTGGTTTGAGCGGGGGGACCACCGTGGGTGATGAGCAGTTCTTC.